This T cell receptor beta chain derives from a study of T cells in localized non-small cell lung cancer. Overall study findings and caveats: Sequencing was restricted to one tumor region; therefore, heterogeneity remains possible. Longer overall survival associated with higher blood T cell density; shorter survival with higher adjacent-lung clonality. Uninvolved neighboring lung showed the greatest T cell clonality, exceeding tumor. For the top 100 tumor clones, a median about 56 also appeared in adjacent lung.

Assay: immunoSEQ multiplex PCR; the TCRdb copy retains only in-frame clones and omits some. The top ten hold around 16% of the sample, which has about 48,000 clones, 70% to 80% seen once. This CDR3 is built from 14 residues. V was pared by 5 bases and J by 4 bases, with 17 bases between. In germline, CDR1 is GTSNPN, CDR2 SVGIG (reference sequence). On this clone itself: Its antigen is still unknown.

This chain joins TRBV30 and TRBJ1-1; no firm D call. The sequences come from peripheral blood, collected before any cancer treatment. The clonotype originates from a man aged 35-75 years with stage I squamous cell lung carcinoma. The CDR3, as DNA: TGTGCCTGGGGAGGGTGGGTCCAAGGCACTGAAGCTTTCTTT. This codes for CAWGGWVQGTEAFF.